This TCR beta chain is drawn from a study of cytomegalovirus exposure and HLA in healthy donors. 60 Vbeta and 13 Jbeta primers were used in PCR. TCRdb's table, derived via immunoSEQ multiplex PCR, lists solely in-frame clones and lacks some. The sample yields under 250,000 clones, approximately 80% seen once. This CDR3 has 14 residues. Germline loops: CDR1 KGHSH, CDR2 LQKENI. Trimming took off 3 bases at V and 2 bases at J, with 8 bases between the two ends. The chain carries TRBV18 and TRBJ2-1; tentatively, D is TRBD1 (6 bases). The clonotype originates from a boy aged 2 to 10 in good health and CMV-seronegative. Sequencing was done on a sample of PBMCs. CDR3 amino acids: CASSPQGTYNEQFF. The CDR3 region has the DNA TGTGCCAGCTCACCCCAGGGGACCTACAATGAGCAGTTCTTC.